The 31 T cell receptor beta chains below come from one sample, sequenced in a study of vaccination effects on CD4 cells after COVID-19. Their cognate antigens are unknown. Clones were sequenced by immunoSEQ multiplex PCR, and TCRdb holds only the in-frame ones, with some missing. This sample has roughly 27,000 clones, with 72% found just once. ViraFEST used viral peptide pools to expand antigen-specific CD4+ T cells before sequencing. Researchers isolated CD4+ T cells once approximately eleven days of culture had elapsed. Previously uninfected by SARS-CoV-2, the vaccine recipients also showed negative nucleocapsid antibodies. The starting material was CD4+ T cells from PBMCs cultured with SARS-CoV-2 spike peptides, obtained before COVID-19 vaccination. Every receptor here comes from a human donor who received a COVID-19 vaccine.

The chain joins TRBV7-9 to TRBJ1-2; no clear D. CDR3 length: 10 amino acids. The germline V gene encodes CDR1 SEHNR and CDR2 FQNEAQ (reference sequence). The V gene lost 3 bases and the J gene lost 6 bases, with 2 bases spanning the gap. As DNA, the CDR3 is TGTGCCAGCAGCTTGGATGGCTACACCTTC. Its protein product is CASSLDGYTF.

This clone has more than one count but fewer than ten. This chain uses TRBV7-9 with TRBJ2-7; D not resolved. Trimming removed 4 bases at V and 6 bases at J, with 13 bases between. The V gene's germline CDR1 is SEHNR and CDR2 FQNEAQ (reference sequence). CDR3 size: 13 residues. The CDR3 loop reads CASSSEGPSEQYF. CDR3 bases: TGTGCCAGCAGCTCTGAAGGACCTTCCGAGCAGTACTTC.

This clone has a handful of counts. The CDR3, as DNA: TGTGCCAGCAGCCAAGGAATCGACAGGGTACAGTTCTTC. Amino acids: CASSQGIDRVQFF. The chain couples TRBV14 to TRBJ2-1; 7 nucleotides line up with TRBD1. CDR1 and CDR2 from the germline V gene are SGHDN and FVKESK. Trimming cost V 1 base and J 13 bases; bases outside gene matches: 7. CDR3 size: 13 residues.

In its sample, this clone ranks as medium-sized (0.01 to 0.1%). This rearrangement joins TRBV3-1 (or the pseudogene TRBV3-2) to TRBJ2-7; D unclear. The CDR3 contains 11 residues. The V and J ends lost 5 bases and 0 bases respectively, with 2 bases between them. CDR1 and CDR2 from the germline V gene are LGHDT and YNNKEL (reference sequence). Here the CDR3 reads CASSVSYEQYF. The CDR3 coding sequence is TGTGCCAGCAGCGTCTCCTACGAGCAGTACTTC.

This clone turned up a few times. The chain couples TRBV6-5 to TRBJ1-5; no clear D. The germline V gene encodes CDR1 MNHEY and CDR2 SVGAGI. This CDR3 comprises 15 residues. The germline V and J ends were trimmed by 0 bases and 2 bases, with 8 bases remaining between them. In DNA form, the CDR3 reads TGTGCCAGCAGTTACTCGAGGCAAGGCAATCAGCCCCAGCATTTT. Its protein is CASSYSRQGNQPQHF.

Comments on this clone: This sample includes further DNA sequences coding for the same CDR3. The rearrangement links TRBV5-1 to TRBJ1-1; no definite D call. From germline, CDR1 is SGHRS and CDR2 YFSETQ. Trimming left V 4 bases short and J 1 base short, with 8 bases between. CDR3 size: 13 residues. Here the CDR3 DNA reads TGCGCCAGCAGCCTAGGAAGGAACACTGAAGCTTTCTTT. Translated: CASSLGRNTEAFF.

V is TRBV5-6 and J is TRBJ2-5; D is possibly TRBD1 or TRBD2 (6 bases each). The CDR3 totals 14 residues. Trimming left V 1 base short and J 5 bases short, with 12 bases between. The germline gives CDR1 SGHDT, CDR2 YYEEEE. This CDR3 is CASSLRGVGETQYF. CDR3 in DNA: TGTGCCAGCAGCTTGAGGGGGGTGGGGGAGACCCAGTACTTC.

The CDR3 is CASSVLAGSYNEQFF. Here the CDR3 DNA reads TGTGCCAGCAGTGTACTAGCGGGCTCCTACAATGAGCAGTTCTTC. The V gene is TRBV2, the J gene TRBJ2-1; 9 bases are shared with TRBD2. With V trimmed by 4 bases and J by 0 bases, 1 base remained unmatched. This CDR3 is 15 amino acids long. Germline V CDR1 and CDR2: SNHLY, FYNNEI.

The chain has TRBV7-8 and TRBJ2-7, with D perhaps matching TRBD2 (6 bases). The V and J ends lost 4 bases and 6 bases respectively, with 19 bases between them. This CDR3 contains 15 residues. Germline V gene data show CDR1 as SGHVS and CDR2 as FQNEAQ. In DNA, the CDR3 is TGTGCCAGCAGCTCCCCCGGTCGCGGGGTGTTCGAGCAGTACTTC. Amino acid sequence: CASSSPGRGVFEQYF.

This sequence joins TRBV21-1 and TRBJ2-5. TRBV21-1 is a pseudogene. The CDR3 has 13 residues. The CDR3, as DNA: TGTGCCAGCAGCAAGGGGGAAGGAGAGACCCAGTACTTC. It yields the protein CASSKGEGETQYF.

The chain recombines TRBV5-4 with TRBJ2-5; 8 nucleotides agree with TRBD2. Germline CDR1 reads SGHNT; CDR2 reads YYREEE (reference sequence). V trimming: 4 bases; J trimming: 4 bases; junction bases outside the gene matches: 9. This CDR3 has 15 amino acids. CDR3 protein: CASSRTGGQGETQYF. The CDR3 nucleotides are TGTGCCAGCAGCCGGACGGGAGGGCAGGGAGAGACCCAGTACTTC.

The chain carries TRBV19 and TRBJ1-6, with 7 bases identical to TRBD1. CDR1 is LNHDA, CDR2 SQIVND, per germline (reference sequence). This CDR3 has 15 amino acids. Losses at the gene ends were 7 bases for V and 7 bases for J; bases not matched to a gene: 10. CDR3 in amino acids: CASNDQTGANSPLHF. CDR3 DNA: TGTGCCAGTAACGACCAAACAGGGGCGAATTCACCCCTCCACTTT.

J is TRBJ2-7 and V is TRBV14, with D perhaps TRBD1 (6 bases). Per germline, CDR1 SGHDN and CDR2 FVKESK. The V end lost 4 bases, the J end lost 2 bases, and 18 bases lay between the germline ends. This CDR3 has 16 residues. The CDR3 DNA is TGTGCCAGCAGCCCGATTTCCTGGGACATGACCTACGAGCAGTACTTC. Its translation: CASSPISWDMTYEQYF.

J is TRBJ2-2 and V is TRBV18, with D hard to call. This CDR3 has 14 amino acids. The germline V and J ends were trimmed by 1 base and 3 bases, with 6 bases remaining between them. Germline-derived CDR1 and CDR2 are KGHSH and LQKENI. The CDR3 coding sequence is TGTGCCAGCTCACCACTAGTTGACACCGGGGAGCTGTTTTTT. Translating gives CASSPLVDTGELFF.

The rearrangement links TRBV3-1 (or the pseudogene TRBV3-2) to TRBJ2-7; TRBD1 or TRBD2 may be the D gene (5 bases each). The germline gives CDR1 LGHDT, CDR2 YNNKEL (reference sequence). Trimming pared 4 bases from V and 4 bases from J, leaving 11 bases between. This CDR3 has 13 amino acids. CDR3 nucleotide sequence: TGTGCCAGCAGCCCCCGGGGCGGGTACGAGCAGTACTTC. Translation gives CASSPRGGYEQYF.

The V gene is TRBV7-8, the J gene TRBJ1-5; tentative D call: TRBD1 (6 bases). With 8 bases removed from V and 7 bases from J, the gap between germline ends came to 21 bases. There are 15 residues in the CDR3. CDR1 and CDR2 from the germline V gene are SGHVS and FQNEAQ. CDR3 loop: CASARDSGVWQPQHF. CDR3 DNA: TGTGCCAGCGCCAGGGACTCAGGGGTCTGGCAGCCCCAGCATTTT.

The chain links TRBV7-7 to TRBJ2-3; TRBD2 matches at 12 bases. After removal of 4 bases from V and 6 bases from J, the junction contained 8 bases not matched to a gene. This CDR3 region has 16 residues. The germline V gene has CDR1 SSHAT and CDR2 FNYEAQ (reference sequence). This CDR3 reads CASSSGLAGRGDTQYF. The CDR3 nucleotides read TGTGCCAGCAGCTCGGGACTAGCGGGTCGCGGGGATACGCAGTATTTT. The whole variable domain, filled in from reference TRBV7-7 and TRBJ2-3, reads GAGVSQSPRYKVTKRGQDVTLRCDPISSHATLYWYQQALGQGPEFLTYFNYEAQPDKSGLPSDRFSAERPEGSISTLTIQRTEQRDSAMYRCASSSGLAGRGDTQYFGPGTRLTVL.

The chain recombines TRBV2 with TRBJ2-6; D is possibly TRBD1 or TRBD2 (5 bases each). In germline, CDR1 is SNHLY, CDR2 FYNNEI. V dropped 3 bases and J dropped 5 bases, with 14 bases sitting between them. This CDR3 region has 16 residues. The CDR3: CASSEVRQGRANVLTF. The DNA of the CDR3 is TGTGCCAGCAGTGAGGTTCGGCAGGGACGGGCCAACGTCCTGACTTTC. The variable domain in full, completed from reference TRBV2 and TRBJ2-6, reads EPEVTQTPSHQVTQMGQEVILRCVPISNHLYFYWYRQILGQKVEFLVSFYNNEISEKSEIFDDQFSVERPDGSNFTLKIRSTKLEDSAMYFCASSEVRQGRANVLTFGAGSRLTVL.

The rearrangement links TRBV7-8 to TRBJ2-7, with 9 bases lining up with TRBD1. CDR3 size: 16 residues. The ends lost 5 bases at V and 2 bases at J; junction bases unmatched: 10. Germline CDR1 and CDR2: SGHVS and FQNEAQ. CDR3 sequence reads: CASSPPGTGMTYEQYF. CDR3 DNA sequence: TGTGCCAGCAGCCCCCCAGGGACAGGGATGACCTACGAGCAGTACTTC.

This sequence joins TRBV9 and TRBJ2-5; TRBD2 matches 9 bases. Trimming cost V 0 bases and J 4 bases; bases outside gene matches: 7. The V gene's germline CDR1 is SGDLS and CDR2 YYNGEE. This CDR3 has 16 residues. CDR3 coding DNA: TGTGCCAGCAGCGTAGGTCGGGCGGGGGGGCGAGAGACCCAGTACTTC. It yields the protein CASSVGRAGGRETQYF. Complete variable domain (other parts from reference TRBV9 and TRBJ2-5): DSGVTQTPKHLITATGQRVTLRCSPRSGDLSVYWYQQSLDQGLQFLIQYYNGEERAKGNILERFSAQQFPDLHSELNLSSLELGDSALYFCASSVGRAGGRETQYFGPGTRLLVL.

The chain has TRBV7-9 and TRBJ1-1; 7 bases align to TRBD1. With V trimmed by 1 base and J by 1 base, 0 bases remained unmatched. Germline assignment: CDR1 SEHNR and CDR2 FQNEAQ (reference sequence). CDR3 length: 14 residues. The CDR3 region is CASSLDRGNTEAFF. CDR3 nucleotides: TGTGCCAGCAGCTTAGACAGGGGGAACACTGAAGCTTTCTTT.

The gene calls are TRBV18 and TRBJ1-5; 8 bases are a match to TRBD1. Germline CDR1 reads KGHSH; CDR2 reads LQKENI. The CDR3 totals 14 residues. V was pared by 3 bases and J by 5 bases, with 3 bases of the junction left unmatched. The DNA for the CDR3 is TGTGCCAGCTCACCTGGACAGGGTGATCAGCCCCAGCATTTT. Amino acid sequence: CASSPGQGDQPQHF.

The chain combines TRBV3-1 (or the pseudogene TRBV3-2) with TRBJ2-7, with 9 bases lining up with TRBD1. The CDR3 covers 16 residues. Trimming took 4 bases from V and 1 from J; bases not matched to a gene: 8. Germline V gives CDR1 LGHDT, CDR2 YNNKEL (reference sequence). In DNA, the CDR3 is TGTGCCAGCAGCCCTTGGACAGGGGTAACTTCCTACGAGCAGTACTTC. Its translation is CASSPWTGVTSYEQYF.

This chain uses TRBV4-1 with TRBJ2-3; D possibly corresponds to TRBD2 (6 bases). The CDR3 extends over 16 amino acids. Germline assignment: CDR1 MGHRA and CDR2 YSYEKL. V lost 3 bases and J lost 2, with 15 bases in between. The CDR3 protein is CASSQGLLAYTDTQYF. DNA for the CDR3: TGCGCCAGCAGCCAGGGCCTTCTAGCGTACACAGATACGCAGTATTTT.

The J gene is TRBJ2-7, the V gene TRBV6-6; TRBD1 aligns across 8 bases. CDR3 length equals 16 residues. Unmatched junction bases numbered 11, after V lost 6 bases and J lost 1 base. Germline V gene data show CDR1 as MNHNY and CDR2 as SVGAGI (reference sequence). The CDR3 DNA follows: TGTGCCAGCAGCCGATCCGGGACAGGAGGATCCTACGAGCAGTACTTC. Translation: CASSRSGTGGSYEQYF.

The chain employs TRBV19 and TRBJ2-7; TRBD1 might be the D (7 bases). The CDR3 length is 16 residues. Per germline, CDR1 LNHDA and CDR2 SQIVND (reference sequence). V was shortened by 3 bases and J by 0 bases, with 15 bases between the two germline ends. DNA of the CDR3: TGTGCCAGTAGTATGTCGGGGGCAGGGGGCTCCTACGAGCAGTACTTC. It encodes CASSMSGAGGSYEQYF. The whole variable domain, filled in from reference TRBV19 and TRBJ2-7, reads DGGITQSPKYLFRKEGQNVTLSCEQNLNHDAMYWYRQDPGQGLRLIYYSQIVNDFQKGDIAEGYSVSREKKESFPLTVTSAQKNPTAFYLCASSMSGAGGSYEQYFGPGTRLTVT.

The gene calls are TRBV27 and TRBJ2-1; D is ambiguous. The germline gives CDR1 MNHEY, CDR2 SMNVEV (reference sequence). The CDR3 spans 15 residues. Trimming pared 5 bases from V and 0 bases from J, leaving 11 bases between. This CDR3 reads CASSIGWDSYNEQFF. The CDR3 region has the DNA TGTGCCAGCAGTATCGGTTGGGACTCCTACAATGAGCAGTTCTTC.

This clone has only a few counts. The chain is built from TRBV11-2 and TRBJ2-1; TRBD1 agrees at 7 bases. Germline CDR1 is SGHAT and CDR2 is FQNNGV. This CDR3 contains 17 residues. V was clipped by 1 base and J by 5 bases; unmatched bases: 11. For the CDR3, the DNA is TGTGCCAGCAGCTTAGGGGGGACAGCGCTTCTCAACAATGAGCAGTTCTTC. Encoded protein: CASSLGGTALLNNEQFF.

This clone was observed a few times. The rearrangement joins TRBV5-1 to TRBJ1-6; TRBD1 agrees at 8 bases. The CDR3 is 15 residues long. CDR1 and CDR2 from the germline V gene are SGHRS and YFSETQ. V dropped 1 base and J dropped 10; count of bases not matched to a gene: 7. The CDR3 here is CASSLSGQVWSPLHF. The CDR3 coding sequence is TGCGCCAGCAGCTTGTCGGGACAGGTTTGGTCACCCCTCCACTTT.

CDR3 region: CASRVADTPQHF. DNA of the CDR3: TGTGCCAGCAGAGTCGCCGATACCCCCCAGCATTTT. The chain joins TRBV28 to TRBJ1-5, with D unclear. Trimming removed 6 bases at V and 10 bases at J, with 13 bases between. This CDR3 contains 12 residues. Germline assignment: CDR1 MDHEN and CDR2 SYDVKM.

The CDR3 loop reads CASSGTGANVLTF. The DNA of the CDR3 is TGTGCCAGTAGCGGGACTGGGGCCAACGTCCTGACTTTC. This sequence joins TRBV19 and TRBJ2-6, with D possibly matching TRBD2 (5 bases). There are 13 residues in the CDR3. The ends were cut back, 6 bases at V and 2 bases at J, with 5 bases in the middle. Germline V gives CDR1 LNHDA, CDR2 SQIVND (reference sequence).